This is a list of T cell receptor beta chains from one sample in a study of patients and donors after allogeneic stem cell transplantation. TCRdb ran MiXCR on the RT-PCR reads and lists one entry per CDR3 protein. The sample includes around 29,000 distinct CDR3 sequences, about two fifths seen only once; the top ten take over 60%. The material sequenced was blood, either unsorted or a sorted T cell fraction (not recorded which). These receptors came from a human donor who was either an allogeneic HSCT recipient or a stem cell or donor lymphocyte infusion donor (not recorded which). It is not recorded whose cells these are; they may come from a transplant donor. The CDR3 runs from the conserved cysteine through the conserved F or W. The order of the fields is J gene, V gene, clone size, D gene, CDR3 DNA, CDR3 protein. D genes are given only for firm matches. Size values are once, few and many counts, or a class for expanded clones, and some rows have none.

J gene: TRBJ2-7; V gene: TRBV6-5; clone size: -; D gene: TRBD2; CDR3 DNA: TGTGCCAGCAGTGCAGGACTAGCGGGGTTCTACGAGCAGTACTTC; CDR3 protein: CASSAGLAGFYEQYF
J gene: TRBJ1-1; V gene: TRBV12-3/TRBV12-4; clone size: few; D gene: -; CDR3 DNA: TGTGCCAGCAGTTTTGGGGTTGGGAACACTGAAGCTTTCTTT; CDR3 protein: CASSFGVGNTEAFF
J gene: TRBJ2-3; V gene: TRBV20-1; clone size: few; D gene: -; CDR3 DNA: TGCAGTGCGTATAGAGAGGGCCCAGATACGCAGTATTTT; CDR3 protein: CSAYREGPDTQYF
J gene: TRBJ2-2; V gene: TRBV7-3; clone size: few; D gene: -; CDR3 DNA: TGTGCCAGCAGCTTACACGGGCAGAACACCGGGGAGCTGTTTTTT; CDR3 protein: CASSLHGQNTGELFF
J gene: TRBJ1-1; V gene: TRBV29-1; clone size: few; D gene: -; CDR3 DNA: TGCAGCGTCGTCGTGAACACTGAAGCTTTCTTT; CDR3 protein: CSVVVNTEAFF
J gene: TRBJ1-2; V gene: TRBV20-1; clone size: few; D gene: TRBD1; CDR3 DNA: TGCAGTGCTAGCCCTCCGGACAGGGGTTTGAATGGCTACACCTTC; CDR3 protein: CSASPPDRGLNGYTF
J gene: TRBJ1-1; V gene: TRBV12-3/TRBV12-4; clone size: -; D gene: TRBD1; CDR3 DNA: TGTGCCAGCAGTTTAGGACAGGGAATGAACACTGAAGCTTTCTTT; CDR3 protein: CASSLGQGMNTEAFF
J gene: TRBJ1-1; V gene: TRBV3-1; clone size: few; D gene: TRBD1; CDR3 DNA: TGTGCCAGCAGCCAAGGGTGGGACAGCCCCAGTACTTTCTTT; CDR3 protein: CASSQGWDSPSTFF
J gene: TRBJ1-1; V gene: TRBV30; clone size: -; D gene: -; CDR3 DNA: TGTGCCTGGAGTGTATGCCAGGGGAACAACACTGAAGCTTTCTTT; CDR3 protein: CAWSVCQGNNTEAFF
J gene: TRBJ1-2; V gene: TRBV4-3; clone size: few; D gene: TRBD1; CDR3 DNA: TGCGCCAGCAGCCAAGAAGGGACAGCTCCCAACTATGGCTACACCTTC; CDR3 protein: CASSQEGTAPNYGYTF
J gene: TRBJ1-1; V gene: TRBV29-1; clone size: -; D gene: -; CDR3 DNA: TGCAGCGCCATGCCCGGGAACACTGAAGCTTTCTTT; CDR3 protein: CSAMPGNTEAFF
J gene: TRBJ1-1; V gene: TRBV4-1; clone size: -; D gene: TRBD1; CDR3 DNA: TGCGCCGGCACTCCAACAGGGGCCAACACTGAAGCTTTCTTT; CDR3 protein: CAGTPTGANTEAFF
J gene: TRBJ2-1; V gene: TRBV15; clone size: -; D gene: TRBD1; CDR3 DNA: TGTGCCACCAGCAGCCAGATATCTCAGACAGGGATAGCCTACAATGAGCAGTTCTTC; CDR3 protein: CATSSQISQTGIAYNEQFF
J gene: TRBJ2-1; V gene: TRBV20-1; clone size: -; D gene: -; CDR3 DNA: TGCAGTGCTAGGGCAGGGGGGGGCTCCTACAATGAGCAGTTCTTC; CDR3 protein: CSARAGGGSYNEQFF
J gene: TRBJ2-5; V gene: TRBV7-2; clone size: -; D gene: -; CDR3 DNA: TGTGCCAGCAGCTTCACAGGATACCAAGAGACCCAGTACTTC; CDR3 protein: CASSFTGYQETQYF
J gene: TRBJ2-2; V gene: TRBV7-8; clone size: many; D gene: TRBD1; CDR3 DNA: TGTGCCAGCAGCCTCCGGGACAGGGTCACCGGGGAGCTGTTTTTT; CDR3 protein: CASSLRDRVTGELFF
J gene: TRBJ2-2; V gene: TRBV11-3; clone size: few; D gene: -; CDR3 DNA: TGTGCCAGCAGCTTAGAAAGGAGGACCGGGGAGCTGTTTTTT; CDR3 protein: CASSLERRTGELFF
J gene: TRBJ2-7; V gene: TRBV20-1; clone size: -; D gene: TRBD2; CDR3 DNA: TGCAGTGCCCAACTAGCGGGAGCTCTGTACGAGCAGTACTTC; CDR3 protein: CSAQLAGALYEQYF
J gene: TRBJ1-3; V gene: TRBV27; clone size: -; D gene: -; CDR3 DNA: TGTGCCAGCAGCGCCGGGACTGGAAACACCATATATTTT; CDR3 protein: CASSAGTGNTIYF
J gene: TRBJ2-1; V gene: TRBV6-5; clone size: many; D gene: TRBD1; CDR3 DNA: TGTGCCAGCAGTGCCGGGACAGGGAGGAATGAGCAGTTCTTC; CDR3 protein: CASSAGTGRNEQFF
J gene: TRBJ1-1; V gene: TRBV4-2; clone size: -; D gene: TRBD1; CDR3 DNA: TGTGCCAGCAGCCAACCTGGGACAGGGGCGAACACTGAAGCTTTCTTT; CDR3 protein: CASSQPGTGANTEAFF
J gene: TRBJ2-5; V gene: TRBV7-2; clone size: -; D gene: -; CDR3 DNA: TGTGCCAGCAGCCGCCGGGAAAAAGAGACCCAGTACTTC; CDR3 protein: CASSRREKETQYF
J gene: TRBJ2-2; V gene: TRBV7-7; clone size: -; D gene: TRBD1; CDR3 DNA: TGTGCCAGCAGCGCCTACAGGGGGCACACCGGGGAGCTGTTTTTT; CDR3 protein: CASSAYRGHTGELFF
J gene: TRBJ1-5; V gene: TRBV5-1; clone size: -; D gene: -; CDR3 DNA: TGCGCCAGCAGCCATGGTGCCCTGGATCGAGATCAGCCCCAGCATTTT; CDR3 protein: CASSHGALDRDQPQHF
J gene: TRBJ2-3; V gene: TRBV6-5; clone size: few; D gene: TRBD2; CDR3 DNA: TGTGCCAGCAGTTACTACCGCGGGAGGCGCGCAGATACGCAGTATTTT; CDR3 protein: CASSYYRGRRADTQYF
J gene: TRBJ1-2; V gene: TRBV12-3/TRBV12-4; clone size: few; D gene: -; CDR3 DNA: TGTGCCAGCAGTTTAGTACCGGGAAACTACACCTTC; CDR3 protein: CASSLVPGNYTF